Listed below are T cell receptor beta chains from one sample, sequenced in a study of T cell responses to AZD1222 COVID-19 vaccine. Profiling relied on immunoSEQ multiplex PCR, and the TCRdb table lists in-frame clones only, not all of them. The data show 130,000 or so clones, roughly nine tenths seen once. The sample here was peripheral blood, taken on day 0 of AZD1222 vaccination. Receptor source: an adult in good health. CDR3s include the opening cysteine and the closing phenylalanine or tryptophan. The order of the fields is clone size, V gene, D gene, J gene, CDR3 DNA, CDR3 protein. D genes are given only for firm matches. Some rows mark clone size as missing; the rest say once, few, many or name a class of expanded clone.

size: NA; V: TRBV28; D: NA; J: TRBJ1-2; DNA: TGTGCCAGCACCAGGGGATGGGGCTACACCTTC; CDR3: CASTRGWGYTF
size: NA; V: TRBV10-3; D: NA; J: TRBJ2-2; DNA: TGTGCCATCAGTGTGGGACTCGAAAGGGCCGGGGAGCTGTTTTTT; CDR3: CAISVGLERAGELFF
size: NA; V: TRBV18; D: NA; J: TRBJ2-5; DNA: TGTGCCAGCTCGGTACAGGGACGAGAGACCCAGTACTTC; CDR3: CASSVQGRETQYF
size: NA; V: TRBV24-1; D: NA; J: TRBJ2-1; DNA: TGTGCCACCAGTGCCCCCGGGCTAGGGCTCTACAATGAGCAGTTCTTC; CDR3: CATSAPGLGLYNEQFF
size: NA; V: TRBV4-3; D: TRBD2; J: TRBJ2-7; DNA: TGCGCCAGCAGCCAAGATATGGGACTAGCGGGTCTCTACGAGCAGTACTTC; CDR3: CASSQDMGLAGLYEQYF
size: few; V: TRBV7-3; D: NA; J: TRBJ2-3; DNA: TGTGCCAGCAGCTTAACACCCAGTAGCACAGATACGCAGTATTTT; CDR3: CASSLTPSSTDTQYF
size: once; V: TRBV5-4; D: TRBD1; J: TRBJ1-4; DNA: TGTGCCAGCAGCTTGCGCGGGACAGGGTGGAATGAAAAACTGTTTTTT; CDR3: CASSLRGTGWNEKLFF
size: NA; V: TRBV5-8; D: TRBD1; J: TRBJ2-5; DNA: TGTGCCAGCAGCGTGGCCGGGACAGGGCAAGAGACCCAGTACTTC; CDR3: CASSVAGTGQETQYF
size: NA; V: TRBV5-1; D: NA; J: TRBJ1-1; DNA: TGCGCCAGCAGCTCCCAACAAGACACTGAAGCTTTCTTT; CDR3: CASSSQQDTEAFF
size: NA; V: TRBV11-3; D: NA; J: TRBJ2-1; DNA: TGTGCCAGCAGCTTGGGAAGGACTTTTCCGAATGAGCAGTTCTTC; CDR3: CASSLGRTFPNEQFF
size: NA; V: TRBV19; D: NA; J: TRBJ1-4; DNA: TGTGCCAGTAGGCCCGTAGACCATGAAAAACTGTTTTTT; CDR3: CASRPVDHEKLFF
size: NA; V: TRBV5-4; D: NA; J: TRBJ2-7; DNA: TGTGCCAGCAACGTCTTGGGCAGGGGCCACGAGCAGTACTTC; CDR3: CASNVLGRGHEQYF
size: NA; V: TRBV6-2/TRBV6-3; D: NA; J: TRBJ1-5; DNA: TGTGCCAGCAGTTACTCGATGGTTCAGCCCCAGCATTTT; CDR3: CASSYSMVQPQHF
size: NA; V: TRBV7-2; D: TRBD2; J: TRBJ2-7; DNA: TGTGCCAGCAGCTCAGGACTAGCGAAAGGCGAGCAGTACTTC; CDR3: CASSSGLAKGEQYF
size: NA; V: TRBV5-1; D: NA; J: TRBJ1-1; DNA: TGCGCCAGCAGCCCATCACCGAACACTGAAGCTTTCTTT; CDR3: CASSPSPNTEAFF
size: NA; V: TRBV6-5; D: NA; J: TRBJ2-5; DNA: TGTGCCAGCAAAGTGGGCAGGGCAGAGACCCAGTACTTC; CDR3: CASKVGRAETQYF
size: NA; V: TRBV5-1; D: TRBD1; J: TRBJ2-2; DNA: TGCGCCAGCAACCCGACAGGGGGCCTCACCGGGGAGCTGTTTTTT; CDR3: CASNPTGGLTGELFF
size: NA; V: TRBV6-4; D: NA; J: TRBJ2-7; DNA: TGTGCCAGCAGTGCTAGCCCGGGGGTCTCCCCCTCCTACGAGCAGTACTTC; CDR3: CASSASPGVSPSYEQYF
size: NA; V: TRBV5-4; D: TRBD1; J: TRBJ2-5; DNA: TGTGCCAGCAGCTCGCCGGACAGGTACCAAGAGACCCAGTACTTC; CDR3: CASSSPDRYQETQYF
size: NA; V: TRBV9; D: NA; J: TRBJ1-1; DNA: TGTGCCAGCAGCACCCGGACAGCGAACACTGAAGCTTTCTTT; CDR3: CASSTRTANTEAFF
size: once; V: TRBV6-5; D: NA; J: TRBJ1-4; DNA: TGTGCCAGCGTCGGGTTTAGTGAAAAACTGTTTTTT; CDR3: CASVGFSEKLFF
size: NA; V: TRBV7-2; D: TRBD1; J: TRBJ2-7; DNA: TGTGCCAGCAGCCAATCGGGACAGAGCTACGAGCAGTACTTC; CDR3: CASSQSGQSYEQYF
size: NA; V: TRBV6-5; D: NA; J: TRBJ1-1; DNA: TGTGCCAGCAGAACAGGGTGGGGCACTGAAGCTTTCTTT; CDR3: CASRTGWGTEAFF
size: few; V: TRBV7-9; D: NA; J: TRBJ1-1; DNA: TGTGCCAGCAGCCCCCCGGGTGGCGACACTGAAGCTTTCTTT; CDR3: CASSPPGGDTEAFF
size: NA; V: TRBV19; D: TRBD1; J: TRBJ1-2; DNA: TGTGCCAGTAGTATGAGGGACAGTAACTATGGCTACACCTTC; CDR3: CASSMRDSNYGYTF
size: NA; V: TRBV11-2; D: TRBD2; J: TRBJ2-1; DNA: TGTGCCAGCAGCTTCAAAAGCCCCTCGGGACTAGCGGCCAATGAGCAGTTCTTC; CDR3: CASSFKSPSGLAANEQFF
size: NA; V: TRBV5-1; D: NA; J: TRBJ1-3; DNA: TGCGCCAGCAGCTCCCGGGCCAATGGAAACACCATATATTTT; CDR3: CASSSRANGNTIYF
size: NA; V: TRBV7-3; D: TRBD2; J: TRBJ2-3; DNA: TGTGCCAGCAGCTTAGGCGGGAGCGGCTGGGATACGCAGTATTTT; CDR3: CASSLGGSGWDTQYF
size: once; V: TRBV6-5; D: NA; J: TRBJ1-6; DNA: TGTGCCAGCAGTTACAAGGGCTACTATTTGTCCCTCCACTTT; CDR3: CASSYKGYYLSLHF
size: NA; V: TRBV6-5; D: TRBD1; J: TRBJ1-6; DNA: TGTGCCAGCACCCAGGGGGGTACCTATAATTCACCCCTCCACTTT; CDR3: CASTQGGTYNSPLHF
size: NA; V: TRBV5-1; D: NA; J: TRBJ1-3; DNA: TGCGCCAGCAGCTTGGGGGGGCTGCACTCTGGAAACACCATATATTTT; CDR3: CASSLGGLHSGNTIYF
size: few; V: TRBV2; D: NA; J: TRBJ2-6; DNA: TGTGCCAGCAGTCTCGGGACTCCCGGGGCCAACGTCCTGACTTTC; CDR3: CASSLGTPGANVLTF
size: NA; V: TRBV5-1; D: NA; J: TRBJ1-1; DNA: TGCGCCAGCAGCTTAACGGGGAACACTGAAGCTTTCTTT; CDR3: CASSLTGNTEAFF
size: NA; V: TRBV15; D: NA; J: TRBJ1-6; DNA: TGTGCCACCAGCAGTAAACACCCGAGCTCCTATAATTCACCCCTCCACTTT; CDR3: CATSSKHPSSYNSPLHF
size: NA; V: TRBV7-2; D: NA; J: TRBJ2-1; DNA: TGTGCCAGCAGCTTCTCCTACAATGAGCAGTTCTTC; CDR3: CASSFSYNEQFF
size: NA; V: TRBV20-1; D: NA; J: TRBJ1-1; DNA: TGCAGTGCTACTCTTGTAGACGGAGCTTTCTTT; CDR3: CSATLVDGAFF
size: NA; V: TRBV2; D: NA; J: TRBJ2-3; DNA: TGTGCCAGCAGCGCCCACCTAGAGACTAGCACAGATACGCAGTATTTT; CDR3: CASSAHLETSTDTQYF
size: NA; V: TRBV29-1; D: TRBD1; J: TRBJ1-2; DNA: TGCAGCGTGGCCGACAGGGGGACCCCGCTCACCTTC; CDR3: CSVADRGTPLTF
size: NA; V: TRBV5-6; D: NA; J: TRBJ2-7; DNA: TGTGCCAGCAGCTTAGTGGGGACAACTCACGAGCAGTACTTC; CDR3: CASSLVGTTHEQYF
size: NA; V: TRBV5-1; D: NA; J: TRBJ2-3; DNA: TGCGCCAGCAGCTTGAGGGCCGGCGCAGATACGCAGTATTTT; CDR3: CASSLRAGADTQYF
size: NA; V: TRBV28; D: TRBD1; J: TRBJ2-3; DNA: TGTGCCAGCAGTTTTGGGACAGACAGCACAGATACGCAGTATTTT; CDR3: CASSFGTDSTDTQYF